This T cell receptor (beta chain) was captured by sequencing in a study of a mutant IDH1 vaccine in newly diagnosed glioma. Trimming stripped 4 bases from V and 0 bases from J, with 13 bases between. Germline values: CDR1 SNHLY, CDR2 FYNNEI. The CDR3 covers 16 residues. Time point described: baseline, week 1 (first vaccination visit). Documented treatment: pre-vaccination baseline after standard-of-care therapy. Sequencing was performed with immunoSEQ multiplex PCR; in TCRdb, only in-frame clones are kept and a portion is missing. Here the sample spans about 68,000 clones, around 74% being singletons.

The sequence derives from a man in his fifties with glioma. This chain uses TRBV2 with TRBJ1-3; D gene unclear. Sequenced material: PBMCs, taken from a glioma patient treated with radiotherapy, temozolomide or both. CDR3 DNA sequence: TGTGCCAGCAGTGTCGGACTCCGAAGCTCTGGAAACACCATATATTTT. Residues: CASSVGLRSSGNTIYF.